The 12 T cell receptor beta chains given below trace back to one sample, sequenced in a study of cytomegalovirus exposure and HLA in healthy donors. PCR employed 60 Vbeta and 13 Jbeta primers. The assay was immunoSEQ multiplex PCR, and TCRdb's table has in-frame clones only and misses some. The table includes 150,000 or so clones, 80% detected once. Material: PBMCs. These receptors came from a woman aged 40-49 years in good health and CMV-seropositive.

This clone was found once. The CDR3 DNA reads TGTGCCTGGAGTGTAGGGGTGGGCACTGAAGCTTTCTTT. This codes for CAWSVGVGTEAFF. The V call is TRBV30, the J call TRBJ1-1, with D maybe TRBD1 (5 bases). The CDR3 extends over 13 amino acids. The germline V gene encodes CDR1 GTSNPN and CDR2 SVGIG (reference sequence). Trimming removed 0 bases from V and 4 bases from J, with 9 bases in between.

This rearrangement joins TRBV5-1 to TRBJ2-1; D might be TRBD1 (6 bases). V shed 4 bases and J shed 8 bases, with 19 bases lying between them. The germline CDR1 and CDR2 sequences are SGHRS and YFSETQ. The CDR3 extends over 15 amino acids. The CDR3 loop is CASSHGQPSRDEQFF. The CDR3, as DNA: TGCGCCAGCAGCCATGGACAGCCTTCTCGCGATGAGCAGTTCTTC.

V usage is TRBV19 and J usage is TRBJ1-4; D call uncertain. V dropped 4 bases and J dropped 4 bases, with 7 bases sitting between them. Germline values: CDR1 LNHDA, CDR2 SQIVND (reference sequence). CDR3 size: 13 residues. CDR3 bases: TGTGCCAGTAGTAAAACAGTTAATGAAAAACTGTTTTTT. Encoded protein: CASSKTVNEKLFF.

DNA of the CDR3: TGCGCCAGCAGCTTGGCCGGCGGGACCAATGAGCAGTTCTTC. The encoded protein is CASSLAGGTNEQFF. This rearrangement joins TRBV5-1 to TRBJ2-1; a weak D match, TRBD2 (6 bases). CDR1 is SGHRS and CDR2 is YFSETQ in the germline V gene. Between the trimmed V and J ends, which lost 0 bases and 6 bases, there was a span of 10 bases. This CDR3 contains 14 residues. The complete variable domain, with remaining parts taken from reference TRBV5-1 and TRBJ2-1, reads KAGVTQTPRYLIKTRGQQVTLSCSPISGHRSVSWYQQTPGQGLQFLFEYFSETQRNKGNFPGRFSGRQFSNSRSEMNVSTLELGDSALYLCASSLAGGTNEQFFGPGTRLTVL.

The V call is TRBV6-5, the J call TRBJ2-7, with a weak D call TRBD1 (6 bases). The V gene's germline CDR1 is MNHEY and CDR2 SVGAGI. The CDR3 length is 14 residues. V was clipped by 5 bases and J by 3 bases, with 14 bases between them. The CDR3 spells CASSPPGHFYEQYF. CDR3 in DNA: TGTGCCAGCAGTCCCCCGGGACACTTCTACGAGCAGTACTTC.

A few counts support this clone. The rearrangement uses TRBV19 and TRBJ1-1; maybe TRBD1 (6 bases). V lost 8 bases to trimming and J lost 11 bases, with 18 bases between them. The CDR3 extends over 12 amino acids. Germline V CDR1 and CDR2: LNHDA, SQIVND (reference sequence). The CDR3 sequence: CASHQRGAPAFF. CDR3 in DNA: TGTGCCAGTCATCAGCGGGGGGCCCCGGCTTTCTTT.

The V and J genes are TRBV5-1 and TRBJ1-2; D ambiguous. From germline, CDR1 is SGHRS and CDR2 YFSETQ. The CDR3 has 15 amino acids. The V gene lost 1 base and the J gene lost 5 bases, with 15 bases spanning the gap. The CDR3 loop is CASSLSAGIGYGYTF. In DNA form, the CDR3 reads TGCGCCAGCAGCTTGAGTGCGGGTATAGGGTATGGCTACACCTTC.

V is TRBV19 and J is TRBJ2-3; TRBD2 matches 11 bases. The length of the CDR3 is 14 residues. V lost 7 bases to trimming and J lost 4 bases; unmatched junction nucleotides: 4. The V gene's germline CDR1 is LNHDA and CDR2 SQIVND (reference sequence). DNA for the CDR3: TGTGCCAGTATGCGACTAGCGGGACCAGATACGCAGTATTTT. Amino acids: CASMRLAGPDTQYF.

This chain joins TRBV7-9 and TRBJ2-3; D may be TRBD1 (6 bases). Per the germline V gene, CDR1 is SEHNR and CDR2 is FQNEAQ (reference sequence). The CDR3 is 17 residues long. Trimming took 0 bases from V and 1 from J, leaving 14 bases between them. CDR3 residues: CASSLASGAEGTDTQYF. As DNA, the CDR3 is TGTGCCAGCAGCTTAGCCTCAGGGGCTGAGGGCACAGATACGCAGTATTTT.

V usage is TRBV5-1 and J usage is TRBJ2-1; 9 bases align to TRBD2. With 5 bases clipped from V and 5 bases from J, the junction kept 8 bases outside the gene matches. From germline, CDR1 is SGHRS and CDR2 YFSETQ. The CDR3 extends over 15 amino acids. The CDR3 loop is CASSYSGRRNNEQFF. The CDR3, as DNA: TGCGCCAGCAGTTATAGCGGGAGAAGGAACAATGAGCAGTTCTTC.

In nucleotides, the CDR3 is TGTGCCAGCAGCCGACTAGCGGGGCAAGAGACCCAGTACTTC. Residues: CASSRLAGQETQYF. V usage is TRBV7-9 and J usage is TRBJ2-5, with 11 nucleotides matching TRBD2. The CDR3 sequence is 14 residues long. V gave up 5 bases and J gave up 2 bases; unmatched junction bases: 1. The germline gives CDR1 SEHNR, CDR2 FQNEAQ (reference sequence).

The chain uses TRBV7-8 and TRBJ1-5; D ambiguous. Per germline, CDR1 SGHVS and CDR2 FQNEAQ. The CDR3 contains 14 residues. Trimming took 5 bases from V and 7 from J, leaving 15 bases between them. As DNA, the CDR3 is TGTGCCAGCAGCCCCACGAGCGGTCCCCAGCCCCAGCATTTT. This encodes CASSPTSGPQPQHF.